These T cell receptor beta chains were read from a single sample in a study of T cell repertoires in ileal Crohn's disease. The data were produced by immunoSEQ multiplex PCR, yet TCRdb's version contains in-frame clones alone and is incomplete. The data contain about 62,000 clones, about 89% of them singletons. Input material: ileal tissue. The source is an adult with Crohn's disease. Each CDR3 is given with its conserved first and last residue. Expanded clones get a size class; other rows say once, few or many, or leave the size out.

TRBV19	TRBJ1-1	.	CASSPRGGVLMNTEAFF
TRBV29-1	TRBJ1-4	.	CSAGGGTTNEKLFF
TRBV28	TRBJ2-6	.	CASTKDSTISGANVLTF
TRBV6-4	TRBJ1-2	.	CASGSADPSVRYGYTF
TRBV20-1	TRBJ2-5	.	CSALRSETQYF
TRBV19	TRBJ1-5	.	CASSPAGNQPQHF
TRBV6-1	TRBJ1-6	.	CASTRYTGDSPLHF
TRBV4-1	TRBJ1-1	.	CASSHGKGQGELDTEAFF
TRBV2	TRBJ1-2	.	CASREDRGWGGYTF
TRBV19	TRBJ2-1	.	CASSILAGGNEQFF
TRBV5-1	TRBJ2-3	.	CASSFPGADTQYF
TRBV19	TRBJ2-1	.	CASSTPGQHKSYNEQFF
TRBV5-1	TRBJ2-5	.	CASSTTLDLVETQYF
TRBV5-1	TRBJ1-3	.	CASSFGQGASGNTIYF
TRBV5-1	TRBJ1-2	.	CASSLQGLVEGYTF
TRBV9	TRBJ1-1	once	CASSVSQGAFF
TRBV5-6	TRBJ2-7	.	CATSGLADYEQYF
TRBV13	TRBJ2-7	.	CASSRGLVNYEQYF
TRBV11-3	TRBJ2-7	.	CASSAQGGLALEYF
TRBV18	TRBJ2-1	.	CASSLTTGTGIDRNEQFF
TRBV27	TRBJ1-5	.	CASSLFAQGMGQPQHF
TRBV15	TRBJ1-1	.	CATSQGRAEAFF
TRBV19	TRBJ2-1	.	CASRAGAGNEQFF
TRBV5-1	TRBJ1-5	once	CASSVQGAEEPQHF
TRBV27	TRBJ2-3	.	CASTPSPQGRGTDTQYF
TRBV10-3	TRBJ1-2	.	CAIRLGAGNYGYTF
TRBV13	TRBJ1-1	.	CASSLRGANTEAFF
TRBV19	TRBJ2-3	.	CASSIIAGTDTQYF
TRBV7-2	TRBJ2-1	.	CASSLSAAGVQHEQFF
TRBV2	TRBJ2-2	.	CASIGTTNTGELFF
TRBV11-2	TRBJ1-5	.	CASSLEQGPNQPQHF
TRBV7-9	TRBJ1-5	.	CASSSTGASHQPQHF
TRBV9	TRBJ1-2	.	CASSGTSSGGASGYTF
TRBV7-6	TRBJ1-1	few	CASSASGGTEAFF
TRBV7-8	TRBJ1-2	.	CASSLLPGQTNYGYTF
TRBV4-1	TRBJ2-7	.	CASSQVVAGAYEQYF
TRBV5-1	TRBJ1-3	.	CASSLESPGLGNTIYF
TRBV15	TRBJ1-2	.	CATSRARDSYGYTF